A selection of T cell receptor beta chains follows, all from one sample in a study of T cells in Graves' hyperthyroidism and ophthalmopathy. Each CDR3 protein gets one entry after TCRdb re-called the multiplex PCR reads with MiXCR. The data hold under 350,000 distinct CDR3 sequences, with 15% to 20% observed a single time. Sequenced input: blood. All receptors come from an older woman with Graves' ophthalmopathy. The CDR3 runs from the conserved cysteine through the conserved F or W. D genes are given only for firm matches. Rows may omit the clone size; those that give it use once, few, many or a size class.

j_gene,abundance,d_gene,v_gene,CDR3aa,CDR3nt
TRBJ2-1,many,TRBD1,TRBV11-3,CASSSPGQGAVEQFF,TGTGCCAGCAGCTCGCCGGGACAGGGGGCGGTTGAGCAGTTCTTC
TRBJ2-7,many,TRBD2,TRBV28,CASSSAGRENEQYF,TGTGCCAGCAGTTCCGCGGGGCGGGAGAACGAGCAGTACTTC
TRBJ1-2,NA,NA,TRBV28,CASSTPGDSYGYTF,TGTGCCAGCAGTACTCCGGGGGATTCCTATGGCTACACCTTC
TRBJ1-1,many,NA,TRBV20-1,CSARVGNTEAFF,TGCAGTGCTAGAGTGGGGAACACTGAAGCTTTCTTT
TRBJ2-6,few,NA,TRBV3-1,CASSQDLANVLTF,TGTGCCAGCAGCCAAGATCTCGCCAACGTCCTGACTTTC
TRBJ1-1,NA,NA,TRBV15,CATSSRAEAFF,TGTGCCACCAGCTCCAGGGCTGAAGCTTTCTTT
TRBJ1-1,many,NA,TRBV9,CASSVDLVAGEEAFF,TGTGCCAGCAGCGTAGATCTTGTGGCAGGGGAAGAAGCTTTCTTT
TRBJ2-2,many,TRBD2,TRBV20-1,CSADPGLAGAGELFF,TGCAGTGCTGATCCGGGACTAGCGGGGGCCGGGGAGCTGTTTTTT
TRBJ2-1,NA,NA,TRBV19,CASSVTGSYNEQFF,TGTGCCAGTAGTGTTACGGGGTCCTACAATGAGCAGTTCTTC
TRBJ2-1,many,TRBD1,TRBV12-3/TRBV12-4,CASSGQGAYEQFF,TGTGCCAGCAGCGGACAGGGGGCTTATGAGCAGTTCTTC
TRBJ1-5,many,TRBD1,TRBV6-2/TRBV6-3,CASSGQGPPQHF,TGTGCCAGCAGTGGACAGGGACCGCCCCAGCATTTT
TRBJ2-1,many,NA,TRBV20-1,CSARDSAYNEQFF,TGCAGTGCTAGAGATAGCGCCTACAATGAGCAGTTCTTC
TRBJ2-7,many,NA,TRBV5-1,CASSPTPERAYEQYF,TGCGCCAGCAGCCCAACCCCCGAGAGAGCCTACGAGCAGTACTTC
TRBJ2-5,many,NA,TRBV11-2,CASSLAAGSFETQYF,TGTGCCAGCAGCTTGGCCGCCGGTAGTTTCGAGACCCAGTACTTC
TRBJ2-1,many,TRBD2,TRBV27,CASKGLAGHNEQFF,TGTGCCAGCAAGGGACTAGCGGGACACAATGAGCAGTTCTTC
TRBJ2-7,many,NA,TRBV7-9,CASSLARDSNPYEQYF,TGTGCCAGCAGCTTAGCGCGGGACAGCAACCCCTACGAGCAGTACTTC
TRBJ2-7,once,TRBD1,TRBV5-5,CASSLEDRSYEQYF,TGTGCCAGCAGCTTGGAGGACAGGTCCTACGAGCAGTACTTC
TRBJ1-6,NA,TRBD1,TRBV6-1,CASSKNDRGIGSPLHF,TGTGCCAGCAGTAAAAACGACAGGGGAATAGGGTCACCCCTCCACTTT
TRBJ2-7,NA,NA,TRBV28,CASSSVGSSAYEQYF,TGTGCCAGCAGTTCGGTCGGCAGCTCTGCCTACGAGCAGTACTTC
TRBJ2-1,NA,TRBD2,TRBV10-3,CAIGDYNNEQFF,TGTGCCATCGGGGACTACAACAATGAGCAGTTCTTC
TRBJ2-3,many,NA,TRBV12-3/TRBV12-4,CASGSGIARPTDTQYF,TGTGCCAGCGGCTCCGGAATAGCGAGACCCACAGATACGCAGTATTTT
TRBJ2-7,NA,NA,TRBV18,CASSPVRRTIENSYEQYF,TGTGCCAGCTCACCGGTACGAAGAACCATTGAGAACTCCTACGAGCAGTACTTC
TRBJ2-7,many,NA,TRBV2,CASSVRVYEQYF,TGTGCCAGCAGTGTAAGGGTGTACGAGCAGTACTTC
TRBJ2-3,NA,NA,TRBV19,CASSISGWSDTQYF,TGTGCCAGTAGTATCAGCGGGTGGTCGGATACGCAGTATTTT
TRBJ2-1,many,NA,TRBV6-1,CASSEVVTAYNEQFF,TGTGCCAGCAGTGAAGTTGTCACGGCCTACAATGAGCAGTTCTTC
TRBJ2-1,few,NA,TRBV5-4,CASSLGGNRDGNEQFF,TGTGCCAGCAGCTTGGGGGGGAACAGGGACGGCAATGAGCAGTTCTTC
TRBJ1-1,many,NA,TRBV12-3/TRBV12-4,CASSLMREGTEAFF,TGTGCCAGCAGTTTAATGAGGGAAGGCACTGAAGCTTTCTTT
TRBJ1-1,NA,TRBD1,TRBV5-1,CASQGARDTEAFF,TGCGCCAGCCAGGGGGCGCGGGACACTGAAGCTTTCTTT
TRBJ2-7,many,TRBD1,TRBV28,CASTSTGGREQYF,TGTGCCAGCACATCTACAGGGGGCCGCGAGCAGTACTTC
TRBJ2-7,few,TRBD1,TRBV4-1,CASSVGQGVSVGEQYF,TGCGCCAGCAGCGTCGGACAGGGGGTTTCTGTCGGAGAGCAGTACTTC
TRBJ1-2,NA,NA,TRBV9,CASSPLGTFYGYTF,TGTGCCAGCAGCCCTTTAGGGACCTTCTATGGCTACACCTTC
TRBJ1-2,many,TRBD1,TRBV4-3,CASSQVLDRGARYGYTF,TGCGCCAGCAGCCAAGTCCTTGACAGGGGAGCCCGCTATGGCTACACCTTC
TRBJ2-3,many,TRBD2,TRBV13,CASSLLSGGPGTDTQYF,TGTGCCAGCAGCCTCCTTAGCGGGGGCCCGGGCACAGATACGCAGTATTTT
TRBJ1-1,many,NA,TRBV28,CASSSFIGGGTEAFF,TGTGCCAGCAGTTCTTTTATAGGTGGGGGGACTGAAGCTTTCTTT
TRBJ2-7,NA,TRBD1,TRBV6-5,CASSYVTGQGVEEQYF,TGTGCCAGCAGTTACGTGACGGGACAGGGTGTTGAGGAGCAGTACTTC
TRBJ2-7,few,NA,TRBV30,CAWSGDLFHEQYF,TGTGCCTGGAGTGGAGACCTTTTCCACGAGCAGTACTTC
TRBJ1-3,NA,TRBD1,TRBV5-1,CASSAGQGRNTIYF,TGCGCCAGCAGCGCGGGACAGGGTAGGAACACCATATATTTT
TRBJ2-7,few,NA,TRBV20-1,CSATHPMEGLYEQYF,TGCAGTGCTACACACCCCATGGAGGGCCTCTACGAGCAGTACTTC
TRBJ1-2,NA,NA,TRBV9,CASSVSGLGYTF,TGTGCCAGCAGCGTATCAGGGTTGGGCTACACCTTC
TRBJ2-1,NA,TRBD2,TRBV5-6,CASTDPTSGRPSEQFF,TGTGCCAGCACCGACCCCACTAGCGGGAGGCCCAGTGAGCAGTTCTTC
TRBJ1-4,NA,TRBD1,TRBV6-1,CASSAGQGFTKKLFF,TGTGCCAGCAGTGCCGGACAGGGCTTCACTAAAAAACTGTTTTTT
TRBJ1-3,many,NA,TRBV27,CASSLSGRGNTIYF,TGTGCCAGCAGTTTATCGGGGAGGGGAAACACCATATATTTT
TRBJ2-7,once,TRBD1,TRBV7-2,CASSWGPDRANYEQYF,TGTGCCAGCAGCTGGGGCCCGGACAGGGCAAACTACGAGCAGTACTTC
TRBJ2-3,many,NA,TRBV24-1,CATSDWSSTDTQYF,TGTGCCACCAGTGATTGGTCGAGCACAGATACGCAGTATTTT
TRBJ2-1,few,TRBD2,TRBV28,CASIRAALAGGSYNEQFF,TGTGCCAGCATTCGAGCGGCCCTAGCGGGGGGCTCCTACAATGAGCAGTTCTTC
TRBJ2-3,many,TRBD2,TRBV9,CASSGKTHGGGNTDTQYF,TGTGCCAGCAGCGGAAAGACCCACGGGGGGGGGAACACAGATACGCAGTATTTT
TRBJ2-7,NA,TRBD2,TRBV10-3,CAIRGTSGGYEQYF,TGTGCCATCAGGGGGACTAGCGGGGGCTACGAGCAGTACTTC
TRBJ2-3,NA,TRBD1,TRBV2,CASSEWGQGPDTQYF,TGTGCCAGCAGTGAATGGGGACAGGGGCCAGATACGCAGTATTTT
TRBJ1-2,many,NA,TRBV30,CAWSEIYGYTF,TGTGCCTGGAGTGAGATCTATGGCTACACCTTC
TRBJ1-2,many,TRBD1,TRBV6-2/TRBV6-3,CASSYPGQGLRGYTF,TGTGCCAGCAGTTACCCGGGACAGGGCCTACGTGGCTACACCTTC
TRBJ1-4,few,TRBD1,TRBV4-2,CASSQDNRGHEKLFF,TGTGCCAGCAGCCAAGATAACAGGGGGCATGAAAAACTGTTTTTT
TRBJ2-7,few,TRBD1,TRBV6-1,CASDRGYYWEQYF,TGTGCCAGCGACAGGGGGTATTATTGGGAGCAGTACTTC
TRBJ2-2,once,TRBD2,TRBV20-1,CSARTSENTGELFF,TGCAGTGCCCGGACTAGCGAGAACACCGGGGAGCTGTTTTTT
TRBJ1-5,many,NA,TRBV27,CASSVTGGGNQPQHF,TGTGCCAGCAGTGTGACAGGCGGGGGCAATCAGCCCCAGCATTTT
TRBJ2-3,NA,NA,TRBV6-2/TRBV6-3,CASSYPSPRLLTTDTQYF,TGTGCCAGCAGTTACCCCTCCCCCAGGCTCCTTACCACAGATACGCAGTATTTT